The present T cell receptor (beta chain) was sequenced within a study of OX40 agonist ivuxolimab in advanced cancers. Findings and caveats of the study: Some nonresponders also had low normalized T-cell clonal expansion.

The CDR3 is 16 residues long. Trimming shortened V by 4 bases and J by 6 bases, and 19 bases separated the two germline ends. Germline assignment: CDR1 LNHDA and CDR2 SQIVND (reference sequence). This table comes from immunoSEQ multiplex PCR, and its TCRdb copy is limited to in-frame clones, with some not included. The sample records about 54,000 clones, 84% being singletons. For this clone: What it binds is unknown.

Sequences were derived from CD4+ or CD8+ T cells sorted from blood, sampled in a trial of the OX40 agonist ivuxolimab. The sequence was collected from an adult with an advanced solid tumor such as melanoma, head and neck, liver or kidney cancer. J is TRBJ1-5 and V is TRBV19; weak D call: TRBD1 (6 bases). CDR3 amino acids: CASSTKTGVGGQPQHF. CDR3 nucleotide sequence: TGTGCCAGTAGTACCAAGACAGGAGTCGGGGGTCAGCCCCAGCATTTT.